What follows are 15 T cell receptor beta chains derived from one specimen sequenced in a study of T cells after somatic rescue of genetic block. Some clones are missing from TCRdb's copy, which holds only in-frame ones; the method was immunoSEQ multiplex PCR. The sample gives approximately 65,000 clones, about 90% of which show up once; over 2.5% is in the top ten. Sequences were obtained from peripheral blood mononuclear cells (PBMCs). The receptors here all came from a man aged 40-50 years.

This chain uses TRBV2 with TRBJ2-2; D might be TRBD1 or TRBD2, each matching 5 bases. Deletions cut 1 base from V and 4 bases from J, with 13 bases between. Germline lookup yields CDR1 SNHLY and CDR2 FYNNEI. The CDR3 has 16 residues. The CDR3 DNA reads as TGTGCCAGCAGTGAAGTTGTGTGGGGACCCACCGGGGAGCTGTTTTTT. This sequence encodes CASSEVVWGPTGELFF.

The rearrangement uses TRBV5-6 and TRBJ2-5; TRBD1 aligns across 9 bases. The V gene end was trimmed by 3 bases and the J gene end by 4 bases; junction bases not matched to a gene: 4. The CDR3 runs to 14 residues. In germline, CDR1 is SGHDT, CDR2 YYEEEE. CDR3 nucleotide sequence: TGTGCCAGCAGCTCGGGACAGGGAGGAGAGACCCAGTACTTC. Amino acid sequence: CASSSGQGGETQYF.

CDR3 nucleotide sequence: TGTGCCAGCAGCCTCATCGGGACCGAAAAACACGAGCAGTACTTC. Translated: CASSLIGTEKHEQYF. This chain connects TRBV7-6 to TRBJ2-7; D might be TRBD1 or TRBD2, each matching 5 bases. The CDR3 consists of 15 residues. V dropped 5 bases and J dropped 5 bases, with 19 bases sitting between them. Germline V CDR1 and CDR2: SGHVS, FNYEAQ.

The chain uses TRBV7-3 and TRBJ1-6; no firm D call. Trimming cost V 2 bases and J 2 bases, with 1 base left between them. The CDR3 totals 13 residues. Germline CDR1 and CDR2: SGHTA and FQGTGA. The DNA of the CDR3 is TGTGCCAGCAGCTTAGCCTATAATTCACCCCTCCACTTT. Amino acid sequence: CASSLAYNSPLHF.

The chain joins TRBV10-1 to TRBJ2-1, with TRBD2 as a possible D gene (5 bases). This CDR3 is built from 15 residues. CDR1 and CDR2 (germline): WNHNN, SYGVQD (reference sequence). V lost 4 bases, J lost 5 bases, and 15 bases lay in between. The CDR3 bases are TGCGCCAGCAGTGGCTCGGGCGGGCCCCACAATGAGCAGTTCTTC. It encodes CASSGSGGPHNEQFF.

V and J are TRBV30 and TRBJ2-1, with 9 positions matching TRBD1. The CDR3 consists of 12 residues. Trimming removed 5 bases from V and 13 bases from J; junction bases left unmatched: 9. Germline V lookup: CDR1 GTSNPN, CDR2 SVGIG (reference sequence). CDR3 sequence reads: CAWRHRDREQFF. The CDR3 bases are TGTGCCTGGCGTCACCGGGACAGGGAACAGTTCTTC.

In its sample, this clone was seen once. The V call is TRBV5-1, the J call TRBJ2-2, with D maybe TRBD2 (5 bases). The CDR3 extends over 15 amino acids. Trimming cost V 4 bases and J 2 bases, with 12 bases left between them. Germline values: CDR1 SGHRS, CDR2 YFSETQ. The CDR3 bases are TGCGCCAGCAGCGAACTAGGTGTAAACACCGGGGAGCTGTTTTTT. It translates to CASSELGVNTGELFF.

V gene TRBV7-8 combines with J gene TRBJ2-7; D might be TRBD2 (5 bases). Germline V gives CDR1 SGHVS, CDR2 FQNEAQ. The CDR3 covers 15 residues. Trimming cost V 5 bases and J 3 bases, with 17 bases left between them. The DNA for the CDR3 is TGTGCCAGCAGCCGAAGAGACTCGGGGATCTACGAGCAGTACTTC. Encoded protein: CASSRRDSGIYEQYF.

The chain recombines TRBV28 with TRBJ2-7, with TRBD2 matching 7 bases. This CDR3 contains 11 residues. From germline, CDR1 is MDHEN and CDR2 SYDVKM. With 5 bases clipped from V and 7 bases from J, the junction kept 2 bases outside the gene matches. CDR3 loop: CASSVGREQYF. The CDR3 DNA is TGTGCCAGCAGTGTCGGGAGGGAGCAGTACTTC.

The J gene is TRBJ1-4, the V gene TRBV28; weak D call: TRBD1 (5 bases). The germline V gene encodes CDR1 MDHEN and CDR2 SYDVKM. This CDR3 comprises 14 residues. Trimming removed 2 bases from V and 6 bases from J, with 10 bases in between. CDR3 nucleotide sequence: TGTGCCAGCAGTTTAGTAGGGGAGGATGAAAAACTGTTTTTT. This gives the protein CASSLVGEDEKLFF. Combining the CDR3 with reference TRBV28 and TRBJ1-4 gives the whole variable domain DVKVTQSSRYLVKRTGEKVFLECVQDMDHENMFWYRQDPGLGLRLIYFSYDVKMKEKGDIPEGYSVSREKKERFSLILESASTNQTSMYLCASSLVGEDEKLFFGSGTQLSVL.

This clone was observed a single time. In nucleotides, the CDR3 is TGTGCCAGCTCACCACCGGGGGGAGCCAAAAACATTCAGTACTTC. Protein: CASSPPGGAKNIQYF. The chain combines TRBV18 with TRBJ2-4, with D perhaps matching TRBD2 (6 bases). This CDR3 is 15 amino acids long. Germline CDR1 and CDR2: KGHSH and LQKENI. The V end was cut by 0 bases, the J end by 0 bases, with 6 bases between.

The chain has TRBV27 and TRBJ2-1; 8 bases are a match to TRBD1. Germline assignment: CDR1 MNHEY and CDR2 SMNVEV (reference sequence). The ends lost 4 bases at V and 6 bases at J; junction bases unmatched: 11. The CDR3 has 16 amino acids. The CDR3 reads CASSSPLRQGLNEQFF. The CDR3 DNA reads as TGTGCCAGCAGTTCCCCTTTAAGACAGGGGCTCAATGAGCAGTTCTTC.

This clone was counted a single time. The J gene is TRBJ2-5, the V gene TRBV12-2; the table's TRBD2 call for D was not verified on the DNA. TRBV12-2 is noted as a pseudogene. The CDR3 length is 17 residues. The CDR3 reads CASRIRASGGAGETQYF. The CDR3 DNA reads as TGTGCAAGTCGCATCAGGGCTAGCGGGGGGGCCGGGGAGACCCAGTACTTC.

This sequence joins TRBV5-6 and TRBJ1-1; no definite D call. The CDR3 is 15 amino acids. Trimming took off 1 base at V and 0 bases at J, with 10 bases between the two ends. Germline V gives CDR1 SGHDT, CDR2 YYEEEE. The CDR3 sequence is CASSLYSGMNTEAFF. In nucleotides, the CDR3 is TGTGCCAGCAGCTTGTACAGCGGCATGAACACTGAAGCTTTCTTT. The full variable domain, rest sourced from reference TRBV5-6 and TRBJ1-1, is DAGVTQSPTHLIKTRGQQVTLRCSPKSGHDTVSWYQQALGQGPQFIFQYYEEEERQRGNFPDRFSGHQFPNYSSELNVNALLLGDSALYLCASSLYSGMNTEAFFGQGTRLTVV.

The chain has TRBV6-1 and TRBJ2-3; perhaps D is TRBD1 or TRBD2 (5 bases each). The CDR3 length is 15 residues. V was shortened by 10 bases and J by 4 bases, with 21 bases between the two germline ends. CDR1 MNHNS and CDR2 SASEGT come from the germline V gene. The CDR3 nucleotides read TGTGCCACCAACGCCGGGACCAAAGTCGCAGATACGCAGTATTTT. Translated, it gives CATNAGTKVADTQYF.